Listed below are T cell receptor beta chains from one sample, sequenced in a study of blood T cell repertoires in COVID-19. Produced via immunoSEQ multiplex PCR; TCRdb's table is partial and in-frame only. The profile shows 50,000 or so clones, around 85% of them singletons. What was sequenced was peripheral blood. Receptors originate from a man in his forties with active COVID-19. CDR3s include the opening cysteine and the closing phenylalanine or tryptophan. The D gene is left open where the match is weak. Only some rows state a clone size, as once, few, many or a class for expanded clones.

TGCAGTGGGACTGGCACAGATACGCAGTATTTT,CSGTGTDTQYF,.,TRBJ2-3,TRBV20-1,.
TGTGCCAGCATTAAAAGGGAGGAAAGGGCGGGTGAGCAGTTCTTC,CASIKREERAGEQFF,.,TRBJ2-1,TRBV28,.
TGCGCCAGCAGCTCGGGACAGTATCAAGAGACCCAGTACTTC,CASSSGQYQETQYF,TRBD1,TRBJ2-5,TRBV5-1,.
TGTGCCAGTAGTATCGGGTGGGAGGGAAGCACAGATACGCAGTATTTT,CASSIGWEGSTDTQYF,TRBD2,TRBJ2-3,TRBV19,few
TGTGCCAGCAGTTTAGGCAGGGTGGGCTCCTATAATTCACCCCTCCACTTT,CASSLGRVGSYNSPLHF,.,TRBJ1-6,TRBV28,once
TGTGCCAGCAGCTTAGTACAGGGTGCAAACACCATATATTTT,CASSLVQGANTIYF,.,TRBJ1-3,TRBV7-9,.
TGCGCCAGCAGCAGACTAGCGGGAGGAGCCTACGAGCAGTACTTC,CASSRLAGGAYEQYF,TRBD2,TRBJ2-7,TRBV5-1,.
TGCGCCAGCAGCTTGGTGACACAGGGGGCAATCGCCATGAACACTGAAGCTTTCTTT,CASSLVTQGAIAMNTEAFF,TRBD1,TRBJ1-1,TRBV5-1,.
TGTGCCACCAGTGGTTGGGTAAGTGGGCCAGATACGCAGTATTTT,CATSGWVSGPDTQYF,.,TRBJ2-3,TRBV24-1,many
TGTGCCAGCAGTCCTGACTACAGCCTTCGGCAGACCCAGTACTTC,CASSPDYSLRQTQYF,.,TRBJ2-5,TRBV27,.
TGTGCCAGAAGCTTGCTAGCGGTCCAAGAGACCCAGTACTTC,CARSLLAVQETQYF,TRBD2,TRBJ2-5,TRBV5-3,few
TGTGCCAGCAGTCCGTCTCACGGGGAGGCCGGGGAGCTGTTTTTT,CASSPSHGEAGELFF,.,TRBJ2-2,TRBV6-5,few
TGCGCCAGCAGGGGACAGGGGAAAAACTATGGCTACACCTTC,CASRGQGKNYGYTF,TRBD1,TRBJ1-2,TRBV4-1,.
TGCGCCAGCAGTAGGGACAGGGGCTACGAGCAGTACTTC,CASSRDRGYEQYF,TRBD1,TRBJ2-7,TRBV10-1,.
TGTGCCAGCAGCCAGGCTCTTTTTACCTACAATGAGCAGTTCTTC,CASSQALFTYNEQFF,.,TRBJ2-1,TRBV7-2,.
TGTGCCAGCAGTAATTCCCTTGGGGGACTAGCTGGTGTGCAGTACTTC,CASSNSLGGLAGVQYF,TRBD2,TRBJ2-7,TRBV28,.
TGCAGTGCTAGTCCGGGGGTTGGGGACACTGAAGCTTTCTTT,CSASPGVGDTEAFF,.,TRBJ1-1,TRBV20-1,.
TGTGCCAGCAGTGACTCGTGGTTTTTGGGGGCGGAAACTAATGAAAAACTGTTTTTT,CASSDSWFLGAETNEKLFF,.,TRBJ1-4,TRBV6-4,.
TGTGCCAGCTCACCGGAATTACAGGGGGCCGGAGAGAAACTGTTTTTT,CASSPELQGAGEKLFF,TRBD1,TRBJ1-4,TRBV18,few
TGTGCCAGCTCACCCCAAGACAGGCCGGGGACCTTC,CASSPQDRPGTF,.,TRBJ2-7,TRBV18,.
TGCGCCAGCAGCCTAACCAGGGGCAACACAGATACGCAGTATTTT,CASSLTRGNTDTQYF,.,TRBJ2-3,TRBV5-1,.
TGTGCCAGTAAGAGCGGGAGTGCTAAAGAGACCCAGTACTTC,CASKSGSAKETQYF,TRBD2,TRBJ2-5,TRBV19,medium-sized
TGTGCCAGCAGCTTAAAGGCCCCAGGGGGTATCGGCAATGAGCAGTTCTTC,CASSLKAPGGIGNEQFF,TRBD1,TRBJ2-1,TRBV7-6,.
TGTGCCAGCAGCCCCGGACTAGCGGGAGTCGGAGATACGCAGTATTTT,CASSPGLAGVGDTQYF,TRBD2,TRBJ2-3,TRBV5-4,.
TGTGCCAGCAGCCGGGGGGATTCCTACGAGCAGTACTTC,CASSRGDSYEQYF,.,TRBJ2-7,TRBV14,once
TGTGCCAGCCGATCCGCGGGGGGCACTGAAGCTTTCTTT,CASRSAGGTEAFF,.,TRBJ1-1,TRBV6-5,.
TGTGCCAGCAACTCTAGCGGTCCTTCCTACGAGCAGTACTTC,CASNSSGPSYEQYF,.,TRBJ2-7,TRBV21-1,once
TGTGCCAGCAGCTTAAGGGACAGGGGTAATTCACCCCTCCACTTT,CASSLRDRGNSPLHF,TRBD1,TRBJ1-6,TRBV7-8,.
TGTGCCAGTAGTCCCTCGGGGTATAGCAATCAGCCCCAGCATTTT,CASSPSGYSNQPQHF,.,TRBJ1-5,TRBV19,.
TGTGCAAGTCGCTTATGGGACAGGGGGAACCCTCAACTAGATGGGTCCCACGAGCAGTACTTC,CASRLWDRGNPQLDGSHEQYF,.,TRBJ2-7,TRBV12-2,.
TGTGCCAGCAGCGACAGGGGGTCACAAGATACGCAGTATTTT,CASSDRGSQDTQYF,TRBD1,TRBJ2-3,TRBV2,.
TGTGCCAGCAGCGGGAGGAGCGGGGGAACCTACGAGCAGTACTTC,CASSGRSGGTYEQYF,TRBD2,TRBJ2-7,TRBV5-4,.
TGTGCCAGCAGTTACAACCCCGGGACTAGCGGGAGTCCCATCGCTTACAATGAGCAGTTCTTC,CASSYNPGTSGSPIAYNEQFF,TRBD2,TRBJ2-1,TRBV6-2/TRBV6-3,.
TGTGCCAGCAGCGAGGGCGGCAGTAATCAGCCCCAGCATTTT,CASSEGGSNQPQHF,.,TRBJ1-5,TRBV5-6,.
TGTGCCAGCAGTTCATCCTCGACAGACGTCTATGGCTACACCTTC,CASSSSSTDVYGYTF,.,TRBJ1-2,TRBV28,.
TGTGCCAGCAGCAGACTAGACCACACAGATACGCAGTATTTT,CASSRLDHTDTQYF,.,TRBJ2-3,TRBV6-2/TRBV6-3,.
TGTGCCAGCAGCGTAGGACAGTACGACGCTGAAGCTTTCTTT,CASSVGQYDAEAFF,.,TRBJ1-1,TRBV3-1/TRBV3-2,.
TGTGCCAGCTCACCATTGGGACAGGGGGCGCTGAAGACCCAGTACTTC,CASSPLGQGALKTQYF,TRBD1,TRBJ2-5,TRBV18,.
TGTGCCAGCAGCTTAGTTACCGGCAATGAGCAGTTCTTC,CASSLVTGNEQFF,.,TRBJ2-1,TRBV7-2,.
TGTGCCAGCAGTGACTCTCCAGGGGATGAAGCTTTCTTT,CASSDSPGDEAFF,.,TRBJ1-1,TRBV6-4,.